The 32 T cell receptor beta chains below come from one sample, sequenced in a study of glioma-infiltrating T cells. Using RNA template, CDR3s of TCR alpha and beta were amplified with iRepertoire arm-PCR. MiXCR, applied by TCRdb to the multiplex PCR reads, yields one record per CDR3 protein. This table holds about 140,000 distinct CDR3 sequences, roughly two fifths found once. The sequencing input was glioma tissue, nonneoplastic brain tissue, or PBMCs (not recorded which). These receptors all come from a human donor with low-grade glioma or glioblastoma, undergoing nonglioma brain surgery, or in good health (not recorded which).

V is TRBV24-1 and J is TRBJ2-3, with 11 positions matching TRBD1. CDR3 size: 18 residues. Germline trimming cut 4 bases from V and 4 bases from J; bases unmatched to any gene: 12. Germline-derived CDR1 and CDR2 are KGHDR and SFDVKD. In DNA form, the CDR3 reads TGTGCCACCAGTGACGGACAGGGGGCGCCCCTGGGAGCAGATACGCAGTATTTT. It specifies CATSDGQGAPLGADTQYF.

The chain couples TRBV5-1 to TRBJ1-2; no clear D gene. Trimming took 1 base from V and 8 from J, leaving 9 bases between them. The CDR3 has 12 amino acids. In germline, CDR1 is SGHRS, CDR2 YFSETQ. CDR3 sequence (DNA): TGCGCCAGCAGCTTGACCGGGCGAGGCTACACCTTC. Translated, it gives CASSLTGRGYTF.

CDR3 in DNA: TGTGCCAGCAGCCCCGGACATTCGAACACTGAAGCTTTCTTT. Translating gives CASSPGHSNTEAFF. The genes are TRBV7-2 and TRBJ1-1; maybe TRBD1 (5 bases). With 5 bases removed from V and 1 base from J, the gap between germline ends came to 11 bases. Germline V gives CDR1 SGHTA, CDR2 FQGNSA. CDR3 length equals 14 residues.

About this clonotype: One end of the junction varies from germline; a read error may be responsible. The rearrangement links TRBV20-1 to TRBJ2-7; 9 nucleotides agree with TRBD2. Germline values: CDR1 DFQATT, CDR2 SNEGSKA (reference sequence). This CDR3 region has 15 residues. DNA for the CDR3: TGCAGTACTAGTGGAGCGGGGGGCAGCTCCTACGAGCAGTACTTC. This encodes CSTSGAGGSSYEQYF.

This clonotype has a handful of counts. V and J are TRBV4-1 and TRBJ2-3; D ambiguous. CDR3 length equals 13 residues. Trimming took off 0 bases at V and 0 bases at J, with 1 base between the two ends. Germline CDR1 and CDR2: MGHRA and YSYEKL. CDR3 nucleotide sequence: TGCGCCAGCAGCCAAGATAGCACAGATACGCAGTATTTT. Protein: CASSQDSTDTQYF.

V gene TRBV4-1 combines with J gene TRBJ1-1, with a weak D call TRBD1 (6 bases). CDR1 is MGHRA, CDR2 YSYEKL, per germline. The germline V and J ends were trimmed by 4 bases and 1 base, with 10 bases remaining between them. CDR3 length: 14 amino acids. The CDR3 reads CASSPTGSNTEAFF. The CDR3 bases are TGCGCCAGCAGCCCCACAGGGTCGAACACTGAAGCTTTCTTT.

In nucleotides, the CDR3 is TGTGCCACCAGCCTTGGACCGGGACTAGCGGGGGGTGGTAACCCAGATACGCAGTATTTT. Translating it yields CATSLGPGLAGGGNPDTQYF. This sequence joins TRBV15 and TRBJ2-3; 15 positions match TRBD2. J lost 4 bases, V lost 5 bases, and 16 bases had no gene match. Germline V lookup: CDR1 LNHNV, CDR2 YYDKDF (reference sequence). This CDR3 region has 20 residues.

The CDR3 sequence: CASSPGTGLPYEQYF. CDR3 in DNA: TGTGCCAGCTCACCAGGGACAGGCCTACCCTACGAGCAGTACTTC. This rearrangement joins TRBV18 to TRBJ2-7; 8 bases match TRBD1. Germline V gene lookup returns CDR1 KGHSH and CDR2 LQKENI. This CDR3 is built from 15 residues. J gave up 2 bases and V 2 bases, and 5 bases lay outside the gene matches. Using reference TRBV18 and TRBJ2-7 for the parts outside the CDR3, the full variable domain is NAGVMQNPRHLVRRRGQEARLRCSPMKGHSHVYWYRQLPEEGLKFMVYLQKENIIDESGMPKERFSAEFPKEGPSILRIQQVVRGDSAAYFCASSPGTGLPYEQYFGPGTRLTVT.

This clonotype was counted between two and nine times. The chain combines TRBV28 with TRBJ2-3, with D maybe TRBD1 (6 bases). Per germline, CDR1 MDHEN and CDR2 SYDVKM. V lost 7 bases and J 0 bases, leaving 17 bases between the germline ends. The CDR3 length is 16 residues. CDR3 bases: TGTGCCAGCACCACACAGGGTCGGACTAGCACAGATACGCAGTATTTT. This encodes CASTTQGRTSTDTQYF.

On this clonotype: A read error is possible here, since a much larger clone lies one base away. In DNA, the CDR3 is TGTGCCAGCAGTCAGAGAAGTTTTAACACTGAAGCTTTCTTT. Encoded protein: CASSQRSFNTEAFF. This chain connects TRBV27 to TRBJ1-1; D ambiguous. V was clipped by 5 bases and J by 2 bases, with 12 bases between them. This CDR3 contains 14 residues. The V gene's germline CDR1 is MNHEY and CDR2 SMNVEV (reference sequence).

The J gene is TRBJ2-5, the V gene TRBV20-1; 7 bases fit TRBD1. Trimming cost V 5 bases and J 2 bases; bases outside gene matches: 5. This CDR3 region has 13 residues. Germline CDR1 and CDR2: DFQATT and SNEGSKA (reference sequence). Here the CDR3 reads CSAPGTDQETQYF. The CDR3 nucleotides read TGCAGTGCTCCCGGGACAGATCAAGAGACCCAGTACTTC.

J is TRBJ2-7 and V is TRBV4-3; D may be TRBD1 (6 bases). This CDR3 is 15 amino acids long. Germline lookup yields CDR1 LGHNA and CDR2 YSLEER. Trimming took off 3 bases at V and 2 bases at J, with 14 bases between the two ends. CDR3 region: CASSQTERQAYEQYF. CDR3 bases: TGCGCCAGCAGCCAGACCGAAAGACAGGCCTACGAGCAGTACTTC.

The chain carries TRBV28 and TRBJ1-4; no clear D. Germline V gene lookup returns CDR1 MDHEN and CDR2 SYDVKM. V was cut by 6 bases and J by 0 bases, with 8 bases left in between. CDR3 size: 14 residues. The CDR3 DNA reads as TGTGCCAGCAGGGCCGGGACAACTAATGAAAAACTGTTTTTT. Translation gives CASRAGTTNEKLFF.

Points on this clonotype: At one end the junction does not follow the germline gene, possibly because of a read error. The J gene is TRBJ2-2, the V gene TRBV6-5; D is perhaps TRBD1 (6 bases). The CDR3 has 15 amino acids. From germline, CDR1 is MNHEY and CDR2 SVGAGI. The CDR3 DNA is TGTGCCAGCACTCACTCAGGGGCGAACACCGGGGAGATGTTTTTT. This translates into CASTHSGANTGEMFF.

The chain joins TRBV15 to TRBJ2-1; 7 bases align to TRBD2. This CDR3 is 15 amino acids long. From germline, CDR1 is LNHNV and CDR2 YYDKDF (reference sequence). The J segment lost 1 base and the V segment lost 6 bases, leaving 6 bases of the junction unmatched. The DNA for the CDR3 is TGTGCCACCAGAAAAGGACTAGGTTCCTACAATGAGCAGTTCTTC. This codes for CATRKGLGSYNEQFF.

The chain joins TRBV6-1 to TRBJ1-6, with TRBD1 as a possible D gene (5 bases). Germline lookup yields CDR1 MNHNS and CDR2 SASEGT. Trimming removed 6 bases at V and 7 bases at J, with 7 bases between. The CDR3 is 12 amino acids. CDR3 DNA sequence: TGTGCCAGCAGACGGGGGAATTCACCCCTCCACTTT. This sequence encodes CASRRGNSPLHF.

This clonotype was counted ten times or more. V usage is TRBV27 and J usage is TRBJ2-1; TRBD2 aligns across 8 bases. After removal of 6 bases from V and 3 bases from J, the junction contained 1 base not matched to a gene. The CDR3 length is 13 residues. CDR1 and CDR2 from the germline V gene are MNHEY and SMNVEV (reference sequence). The CDR3 region has the DNA TGTGCCAGCAGGGGGACTAGCTACAATGAGCAGTTCTTC. It encodes CASRGTSYNEQFF.

This clonotype was seen a few times. The chain carries TRBV6-9 and TRBJ2-1, with no clear D. The ends were cut back, 4 bases at V and 0 bases at J, with 16 bases in the middle. Germline V gene data show CDR1 as MNHGY and CDR2 as SVAAGI. There are 17 residues in the CDR3. The CDR3 loop reads CASSFYWFYRSYNEQFF. The CDR3 DNA is TGTGCCAGCAGTTTCTATTGGTTCTACCGCTCCTACAATGAGCAGTTCTTC.

Comment on this clonotype: A much larger clonotype is one base distant, so this may be a read error. The chain employs TRBV27 and TRBJ1-5; D gene uncertain. Per germline, CDR1 MNHEY and CDR2 SMNVEV (reference sequence). V was cut by 6 bases and J by 5 bases, with 14 bases left in between. The CDR3 spans 14 residues. The CDR3 is CASSPDGSDQPQHF. The CDR3, as DNA: TGTGCCAGCAGCCCCGACGGCAGCGATCAGCCCCAGCATTTT.

The chain joins TRBV6-1 to TRBJ2-6, with 10 nucleotides matching TRBD1. V was pared by 6 bases and J by 0 bases, with 11 bases of the junction left unmatched. The CDR3 is made up of 19 amino acids. CDR1 and CDR2 (germline): MNHNS, SASEGT. The CDR3 loop reads CASSLKPGTGVSGANVLTF. CDR3 sequence (DNA): TGTGCCAGCAGCCTCAAGCCCGGGACAGGGGTCTCTGGGGCCAACGTCCTGACTTTC.

This chain connects TRBV29-1 to TRBJ2-1; D possibly uses TRBD1 or TRBD2 (7 bases each). Trimming removed 6 bases from V and 8 bases from J, with 20 bases in between. CDR3 length: 14 amino acids. The germline V gene encodes CDR1 SQVTM and CDR2 ANQGSEA. The CDR3 DNA reads as TGCAGCGTACTATCAGGGGGGGCCGTAGATGAGCAGTTCTTC. Translated: CSVLSGGAVDEQFF.

This clonotype has more than one count but fewer than ten. The gene calls are TRBV27 and TRBJ2-7; D possibly corresponds to TRBD1 (6 bases). The CDR3 has 13 amino acids. From germline, CDR1 is MNHEY and CDR2 SMNVEV (reference sequence). Deletions cut 2 bases from V and 3 bases from J, with 8 bases between. The CDR3 DNA is TGTGCCAGCAGTTTAGAACAGGGCTACGAGCAGTACTTC. It is translated as CASSLEQGYEQYF.

This chain connects TRBV3-1 to TRBJ2-3; D is unclear. Germline loops: CDR1 LGHDT, CDR2 YNNKEL (reference sequence). With 11 bases removed from V and 2 bases from J, the gap between germline ends came to 11 bases. The CDR3 runs 12 residues. The DNA of the CDR3 is TGTGCCGCGACCGGCTCCACAGATACGCAGTATTTT. Translated: CAATGSTDTQYF.

The chain has TRBV6-4 and TRBJ1-1, with no clear D. Trimming cost V 0 bases and J 6 bases, with 8 bases left between them. Per the germline V gene, CDR1 is MRHNA and CDR2 is SNTAGT. The CDR3 is 13 residues long. CDR3 coding DNA: TGTGCCAGCAGTGACTCGAGATCGGCTGAAGCTTTCTTT. Translated, it gives CASSDSRSAEAFF.

CDR3 DNA: TGTGCCACCAGCCGGACTTGGGTAGAGACCCAGTACTTC. It specifies CATSRTWVETQYF. The chain is built from TRBV15 and TRBJ2-5; possible D gene TRBD2, 5 bases. V shed 5 bases and J shed 4 bases, with 11 bases lying between them. CDR1 and CDR2 (germline): LNHNV, YYDKDF (reference sequence). This CDR3 has 13 amino acids.

This clonotype was counted only a few times. The junction does not match germline at one end; this may be a read error. This chain connects TRBV7-2 to TRBJ2-3; no definite D call. The CDR3 runs 17 residues. The germline V gene encodes CDR1 SGHTA and CDR2 FQGNSA. The CDR3 spells CASSQDRTVFSTDTQYF. CDR3 in DNA: TGCGCCAGCAGCCAAGATCGCACGGTTTTTAGCACAGATACGCAGTATTTT.

This clonotype was observed once. The V and J genes are TRBV20-1 and TRBJ2-1; 7 bases are a match to TRBD1. Germline values: CDR1 DFQATT, CDR2 SNEGSKA (reference sequence). The V and J ends lost 4 bases and 14 bases, in that order; junction bases with no gene match: 20. The CDR3 consists of 15 residues. CDR3 loop: CSAILRTGLGIEKFF. The CDR3 DNA sequence: TGCAGTGCTATACTTCGGACAGGACTGGGGATAGAGAAGTTCTTC.

This clonotype was picked up many times. The rearrangement links TRBV20-1 to TRBJ2-7; 7 bases are shared with TRBD1. The J segment lost 0 bases and the V segment lost 5 bases, leaving 7 bases of the junction unmatched. CDR3 length equals 14 residues. Germline CDR1 reads DFQATT; CDR2 reads SNEGSKA (reference sequence). The CDR3 region has the DNA TGCAGTGCTTATGACAGGGCGAGCTCCTACGAGCAGTACTTC. Translation: CSAYDRASSYEQYF.

The chain combines TRBV3-1 with TRBJ1-2; TRBD1 is a possible D gene (5 bases). The CDR3 is 14 residues long. The V end lost 0 bases, the J end lost 12 bases, and 17 bases lay between the germline ends. From germline, CDR1 is LGHDT and CDR2 YNNKEL (reference sequence). CDR3 amino acids: CASSQDRDGPFDTF. The CDR3 region has the DNA TGTGCCAGCAGCCAAGACCGGGACGGACCTTTCGACACCTTC.

This clonotype was found many times. The V and J genes are TRBV4-3 and TRBJ2-3; D might be TRBD1 (5 bases). V lost 1 base, J lost 10 bases, and 12 bases lay in between. Per the germline V gene, CDR1 is LGHNA and CDR2 is YSLEER. This CDR3 is built from 13 residues. The CDR3 here is CASSQGQSGPQYF. In DNA form, the CDR3 reads TGCGCCAGCAGCCAAGGACAGTCTGGTCCGCAGTATTTT.

V and J are TRBV12-3 or TRBV12-4 and TRBJ1-2; a possible D gene is TRBD1 (6 bases). V lost 4 bases and J lost 4, with 10 bases in between. This CDR3 has 13 amino acids. CDR3 sequence reads: CASSWDNFYGYTF. The CDR3 DNA follows: TGTGCCAGCAGTTGGGACAACTTCTATGGCTACACCTTC.

This clonotype was observed a handful of times. The chain carries TRBV19 and TRBJ2-6, with 7 bases matching TRBD1. The germline CDR1 and CDR2 sequences are LNHDA and SQIVND (reference sequence). There are 13 residues in the CDR3. V lost 9 bases, J lost 6 bases, and 5 bases stayed unmatched. As DNA, the CDR3 is TGTGCCAGCCGGGACAGTTCGGCCAACGTCCTGACTTTC. Its translation is CASRDSSANVLTF.